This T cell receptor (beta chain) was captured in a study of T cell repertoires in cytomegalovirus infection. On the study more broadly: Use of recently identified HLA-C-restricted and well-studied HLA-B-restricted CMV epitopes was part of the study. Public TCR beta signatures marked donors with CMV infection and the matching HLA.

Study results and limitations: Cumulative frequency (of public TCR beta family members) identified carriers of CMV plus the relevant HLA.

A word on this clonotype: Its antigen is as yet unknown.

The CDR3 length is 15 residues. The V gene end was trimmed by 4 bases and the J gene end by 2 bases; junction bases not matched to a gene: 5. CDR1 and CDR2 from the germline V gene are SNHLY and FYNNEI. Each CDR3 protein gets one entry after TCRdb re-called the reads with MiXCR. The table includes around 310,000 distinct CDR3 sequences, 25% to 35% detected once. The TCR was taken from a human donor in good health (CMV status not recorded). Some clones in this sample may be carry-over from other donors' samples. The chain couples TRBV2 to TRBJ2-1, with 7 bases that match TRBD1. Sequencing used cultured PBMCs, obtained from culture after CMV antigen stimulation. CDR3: CASSVRQGAYNEQFF. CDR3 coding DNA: TGTGCCAGCAGTGTACGACAGGGAGCCTACAATGAGCAGTTCTTC.